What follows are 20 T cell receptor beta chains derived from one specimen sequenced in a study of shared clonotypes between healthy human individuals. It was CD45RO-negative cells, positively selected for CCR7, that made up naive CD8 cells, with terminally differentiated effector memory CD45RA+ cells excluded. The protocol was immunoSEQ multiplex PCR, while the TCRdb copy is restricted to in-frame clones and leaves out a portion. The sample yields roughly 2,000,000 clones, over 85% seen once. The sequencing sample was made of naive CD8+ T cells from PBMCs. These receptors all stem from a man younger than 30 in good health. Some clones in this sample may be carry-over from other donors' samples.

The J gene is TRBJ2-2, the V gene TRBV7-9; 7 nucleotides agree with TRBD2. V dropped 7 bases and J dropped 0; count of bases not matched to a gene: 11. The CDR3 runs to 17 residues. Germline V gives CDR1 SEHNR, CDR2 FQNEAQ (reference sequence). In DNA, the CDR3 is TGTGCCAGCACCCAAGGGAGGGGAGACGCGAACACCGGGGAGCTGTTTTTT. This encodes CASTQGRGDANTGELFF.

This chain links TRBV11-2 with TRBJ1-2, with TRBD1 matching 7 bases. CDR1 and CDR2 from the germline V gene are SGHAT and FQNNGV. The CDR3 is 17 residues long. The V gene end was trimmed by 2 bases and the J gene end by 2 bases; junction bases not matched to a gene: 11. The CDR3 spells CASSLFQGGGLNYGYTF. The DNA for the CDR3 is TGTGCCAGCAGCTTATTTCAGGGGGGCGGATTAAACTATGGCTACACCTTC.

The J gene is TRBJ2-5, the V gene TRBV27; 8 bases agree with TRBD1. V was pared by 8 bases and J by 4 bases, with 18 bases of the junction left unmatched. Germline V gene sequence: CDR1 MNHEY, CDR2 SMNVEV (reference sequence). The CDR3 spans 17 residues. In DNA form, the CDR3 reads TGTGCCAGCGGATCTTACAACCCGACAGGGGATGTAGAGACCCAGTACTTC. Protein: CASGSYNPTGDVETQYF.

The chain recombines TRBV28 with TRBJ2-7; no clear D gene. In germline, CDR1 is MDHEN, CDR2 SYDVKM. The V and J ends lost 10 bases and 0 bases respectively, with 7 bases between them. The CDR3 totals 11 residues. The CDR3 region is CATLGSYEQYF. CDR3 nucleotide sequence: TGTGCCACTCTGGGCTCCTACGAGCAGTACTTC.

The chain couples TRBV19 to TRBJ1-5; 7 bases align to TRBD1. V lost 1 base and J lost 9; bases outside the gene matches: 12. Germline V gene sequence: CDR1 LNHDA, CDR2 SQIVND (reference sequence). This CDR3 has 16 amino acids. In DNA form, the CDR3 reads TGTGCCAGTAGTATAGCCCTTCGACAGGGAGTGTGGCCCCAGCATTTT. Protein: CASSIALRQGVWPQHF.

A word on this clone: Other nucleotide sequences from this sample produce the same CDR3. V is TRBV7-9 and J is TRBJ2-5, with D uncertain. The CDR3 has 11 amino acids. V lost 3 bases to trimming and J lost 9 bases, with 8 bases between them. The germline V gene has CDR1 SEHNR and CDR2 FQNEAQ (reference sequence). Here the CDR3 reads CASSLVGAQYF. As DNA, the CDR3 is TGTGCCAGCAGCTTGGTTGGGGCCCAGTACTTC.

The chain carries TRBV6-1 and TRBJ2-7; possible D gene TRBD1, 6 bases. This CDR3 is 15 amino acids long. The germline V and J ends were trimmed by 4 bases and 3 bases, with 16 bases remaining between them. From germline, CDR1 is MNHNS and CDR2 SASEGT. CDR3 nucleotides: TGTGCCAGCAGTGGAAAGCGTCAGGGGCACTACGAGCAGTACTTC. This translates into CASSGKRQGHYEQYF.

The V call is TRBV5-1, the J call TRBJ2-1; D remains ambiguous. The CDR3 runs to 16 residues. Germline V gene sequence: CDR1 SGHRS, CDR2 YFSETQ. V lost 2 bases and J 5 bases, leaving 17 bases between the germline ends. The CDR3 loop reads CASSLPTALPNNEQFF. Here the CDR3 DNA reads TGCGCCAGCAGCTTACCGACGGCGCTTCCAAACAATGAGCAGTTCTTC.

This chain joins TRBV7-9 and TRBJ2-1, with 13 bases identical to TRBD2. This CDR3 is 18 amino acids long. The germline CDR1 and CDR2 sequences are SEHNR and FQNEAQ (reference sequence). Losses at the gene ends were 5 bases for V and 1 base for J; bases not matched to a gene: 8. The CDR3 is CASSDRTSGSRSYNEQFF. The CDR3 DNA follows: TGTGCCAGCAGCGACCGGACTAGCGGGAGTAGGTCCTACAATGAGCAGTTCTTC.

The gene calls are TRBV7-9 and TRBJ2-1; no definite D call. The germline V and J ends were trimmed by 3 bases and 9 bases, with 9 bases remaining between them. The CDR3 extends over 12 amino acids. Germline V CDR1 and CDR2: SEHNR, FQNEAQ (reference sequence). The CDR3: CASSFAAGEQFF. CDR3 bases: TGTGCCAGCAGCTTTGCCGCAGGTGAGCAGTTCTTC.

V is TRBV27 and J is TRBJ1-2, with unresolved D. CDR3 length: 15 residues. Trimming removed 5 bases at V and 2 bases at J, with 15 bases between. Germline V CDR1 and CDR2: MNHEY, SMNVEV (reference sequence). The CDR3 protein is CASSLSLGGNYGYTF. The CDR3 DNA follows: TGTGCCAGCAGTCTCTCCCTTGGCGGGAACTATGGCTACACCTTC.

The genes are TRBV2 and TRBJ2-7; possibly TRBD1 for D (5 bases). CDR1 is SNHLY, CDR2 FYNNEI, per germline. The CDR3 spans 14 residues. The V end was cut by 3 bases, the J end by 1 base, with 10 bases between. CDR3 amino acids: CASSEIPGSYEQYF. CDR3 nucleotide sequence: TGTGCCAGCAGTGAGATACCAGGGTCCTACGAGCAGTACTTC.

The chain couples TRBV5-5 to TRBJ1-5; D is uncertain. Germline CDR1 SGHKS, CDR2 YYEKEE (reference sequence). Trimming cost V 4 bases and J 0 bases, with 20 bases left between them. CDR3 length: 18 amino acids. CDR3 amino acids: CASSERTGYGDSNQPQHF. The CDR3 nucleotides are TGTGCCAGCAGCGAGAGGACGGGATACGGGGATAGCAATCAGCCCCAGCATTTT.

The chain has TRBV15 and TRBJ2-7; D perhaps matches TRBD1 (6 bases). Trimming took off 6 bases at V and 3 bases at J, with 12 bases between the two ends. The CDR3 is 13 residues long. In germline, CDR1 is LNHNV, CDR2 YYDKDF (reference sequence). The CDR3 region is CATRGDTNYEQYF. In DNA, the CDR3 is TGTGCCACCAGAGGGGACACCAACTACGAGCAGTACTTC.

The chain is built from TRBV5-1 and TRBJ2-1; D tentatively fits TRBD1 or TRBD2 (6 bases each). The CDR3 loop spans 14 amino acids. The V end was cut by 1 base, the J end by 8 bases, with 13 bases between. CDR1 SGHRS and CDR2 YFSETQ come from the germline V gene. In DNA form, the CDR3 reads TGCGCCAGCAGCTTGCGGGGGCCAGCCGATGAGCAGTTCTTC. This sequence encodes CASSLRGPADEQFF.

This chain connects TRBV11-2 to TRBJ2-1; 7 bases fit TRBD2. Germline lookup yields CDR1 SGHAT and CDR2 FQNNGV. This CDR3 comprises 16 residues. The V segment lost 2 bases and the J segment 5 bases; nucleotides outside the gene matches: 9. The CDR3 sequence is CASSLRGEGPHNEQFF. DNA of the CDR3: TGTGCCAGCAGCTTAAGAGGGGAGGGCCCCCACAATGAGCAGTTCTTC.

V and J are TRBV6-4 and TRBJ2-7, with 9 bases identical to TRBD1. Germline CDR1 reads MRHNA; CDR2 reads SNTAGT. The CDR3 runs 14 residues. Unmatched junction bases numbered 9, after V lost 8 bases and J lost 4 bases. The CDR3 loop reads CASVAGQGNYEQYF. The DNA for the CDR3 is TGTGCCAGCGTGGCGGGACAGGGAAATTACGAGCAGTACTTC.

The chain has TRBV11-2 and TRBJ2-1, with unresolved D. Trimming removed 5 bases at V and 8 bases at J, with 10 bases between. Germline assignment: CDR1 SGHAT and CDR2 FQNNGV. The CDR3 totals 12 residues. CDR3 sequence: CASSPPFYEQFF. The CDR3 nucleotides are TGTGCCAGCAGCCCCCCGTTCTATGAGCAGTTCTTC.

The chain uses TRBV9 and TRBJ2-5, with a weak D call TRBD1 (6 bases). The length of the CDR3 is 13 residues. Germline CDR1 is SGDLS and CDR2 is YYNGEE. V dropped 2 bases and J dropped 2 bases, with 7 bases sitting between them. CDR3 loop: CASSVGTQETQYF. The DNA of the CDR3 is TGTGCCAGCAGCGTCGGGACACAAGAGACCCAGTACTTC. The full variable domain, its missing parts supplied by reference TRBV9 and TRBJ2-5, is DSGVTQTPKHLITATGQRVTLRCSPRSGDLSVYWYQQSLDQGLQFLIQYYNGEERAKGNILERFSAQQFPDLHSELNLSSLELGDSALYFCASSVGTQETQYFGPGTRLLVL.

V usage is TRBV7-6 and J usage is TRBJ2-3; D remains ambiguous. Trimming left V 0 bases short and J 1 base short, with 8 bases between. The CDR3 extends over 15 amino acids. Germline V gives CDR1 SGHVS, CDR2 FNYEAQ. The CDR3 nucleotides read TGTGCCAGCAGCTTAGCGCCGTGGGGCACAGATACGCAGTATTTT. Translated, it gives CASSLAPWGTDTQYF.